This TCR beta chain appears in the sequencing data of a study of control samples from healthy donors and cancer patients. J lost 5 bases, V lost 6 bases, and 5 bases had no gene match. Germline V lookup: CDR1 SNHLY, CDR2 FYNNEI. The CDR3 is 14 residues long. Data came from immunoSEQ multiplex PCR; TCRdb stores just in-frame clones and leaves some out. The table has about 170,000 clones, approximately 92% seen once. The chain couples TRBV2 to TRBJ1-4; 8 bases align to TRBD1. Sequenced material: blood. This TCR was sampled from a woman aged 55-70 years in good health. CDR3 in amino acids: CASSAGTGNEKLFF. The CDR3 DNA reads TGTGCCAGCAGCGCCGGGACAGGCAATGAAAAACTGTTTTTT.